The 22 T cell receptor beta chains presented below share a single source sample, sequenced in a study of T cells in Graves' hyperthyroidism and ophthalmopathy. Regions amplified from RNA transcripts were the TCR beta CDR3 regions. First-round RT-PCR targeting the TCR CDR3 was performed with the HTBI primer set. TCRdb recomputed calls from the multiplex PCR reads with MiXCR, one row per CDR3 protein. The sample lists some 560,000 distinct CDR3 sequences, approximately 15% seen once, with about 14% in the top ten. Specimen: blood. The receptors here all came from a woman in her forties with Graves' hyperthyroidism.

This clonotype was detected only a few times. This chain links TRBV12-3 or TRBV12-4 with TRBJ2-5; the match to TRBD1 covers 12 bases. Trimming took 5 bases from V and 5 from J; bases not matched to a gene: 6. This CDR3 comprises 15 residues. This chain's CDR3 is CASSPGTGGAETQYF. Written as DNA, the CDR3 is TGTGCCAGCAGTCCCGGGACAGGGGGCGCGGAGACCCAGTACTTC.

The chain couples TRBV5-8 to TRBJ1-1; possibly TRBD1 for D (5 bases). CDR1 and CDR2 from the germline V gene are SGHTS and YDEGEE. The CDR3 loop spans 16 amino acids. The ends were cut back, 1 base at V and 5 bases at J, with 18 bases in the middle. CDR3 nucleotide sequence: TGTGCCAGCAGCTTGAGGGGAGGGCGCTATCATACTGAAGCTTTCTTT. Translated: CASSLRGGRYHTEAFF.

This clonotype was detected ten times or more. The CDR3 spells CASSLTGEQFF. The CDR3, as DNA: TGTGCCAGCAGCCTCACGGGAGAGCAGTTCTTC. V usage is TRBV7-3 and J usage is TRBJ2-1; perhaps TRBD2 as D (5 bases). Germline assignment: CDR1 SGHTA and CDR2 FQGTGA. The CDR3 extends over 11 amino acids. The ends were cut back, 5 bases at V and 10 bases at J, with 9 bases in the middle. The whole variable domain, remainder taken from reference TRBV7-3 and TRBJ2-1, is GAGVSQTPSNKVTEKGKYVELRCDPISGHTALYWYRQSLGQGPEFLIYFQGTGAADDSGLPNDRFFAVRPEGSVSTLKIQRTERGDSAVYLCASSLTGEQFFGPGTRLTVL.

This clonotype was observed many times. The chain carries TRBV2 and TRBJ1-6; no definite D call. This CDR3 comprises 12 residues. CDR1 is SNHLY and CDR2 is FYNNEI in the germline V gene. The V end lost 6 bases, the J end lost 7 bases, and 7 bases lay between the germline ends. The CDR3 nucleotides read TGTGCCAGCAGGGACTCCAATTCACCCCTCCACTTT. It specifies CASRDSNSPLHF.

This clonotype occurred many times. V is TRBV11-2 and J is TRBJ1-1; 9 nucleotides match TRBD1. The V segment lost 1 base and the J segment 3 bases; nucleotides outside the gene matches: 3. Germline CDR1 SGHAT, CDR2 FQNNGV. This CDR3 contains 15 residues. CDR3 residues: CASSLGDREYTEAFF. CDR3 coding DNA: TGTGCCAGCAGCTTAGGGGACAGGGAATACACTGAAGCTTTCTTT.

The sample holds many counts of this clonotype. This chain connects TRBV30 to TRBJ2-1, with 9 bases matching TRBD2. This CDR3 contains 14 residues. Germline-derived CDR1 and CDR2 are GTSNPN and SVGIG (reference sequence). The J segment lost 6 bases and the V segment lost 6 bases, leaving 9 bases of the junction unmatched. CDR3 loop: CACSLAGNGNEQFF. CDR3 DNA sequence: TGTGCCTGTAGTCTAGCGGGAAACGGCAATGAGCAGTTCTTC.

In this sample, this clonotype turned up a few times. CDR3 sequence reads: CASSMGGTSGTEAFF. The CDR3 coding sequence is TGTGCCAGTAGTATGGGAGGTACCTCGGGGACTGAAGCTTTCTTT. The genes are TRBV19 and TRBJ1-1; D is unresolved. Germline V gene lookup returns CDR1 LNHDA and CDR2 SQIVND (reference sequence). Trimming removed 3 bases from V and 5 bases from J, with 16 bases in between. There are 15 residues in the CDR3.

With respect to this clonotype: A much larger clone lies one base from this, so it may be a read error. This rearrangement joins TRBV20-1 to TRBJ2-7; 10 bases map to TRBD2. In germline, CDR1 is DFQATT, CDR2 SNEGSKA (reference sequence). The CDR3 has 16 residues. CDR3 in DNA: TGCAGTGCTCGCTACCGGACTAGCGGAAGCTCCTACGAGCGGTACTTC. It translates to CSARYRTSGSSYERYF.

This clonotype was found many times. The CDR3 DNA reads TGTGCCGCATCCCGGGGTTCGAACACTGAAGCTTTCTTT. The encoded protein is CAASRGSNTEAFF. The chain carries TRBV12-3 or TRBV12-4 and TRBJ1-1, with D unresolved. This CDR3 spans 13 amino acids. V dropped 11 bases and J dropped 1 base, with 14 bases sitting between them.

This clonotype appeared many times. The chain is built from TRBV20-1 and TRBJ2-3, with D perhaps TRBD2 (5 bases). CDR1 and CDR2 from the germline V gene are DFQATT and SNEGSKA (reference sequence). Deletions cut 3 bases from V and 0 bases from J, with 7 bases between. This CDR3 has 13 amino acids. The CDR3 is CSASGKSTDTQYF. The CDR3 DNA reads TGCAGTGCTAGCGGGAAGAGCACAGATACGCAGTATTTT.

This clonotype appeared many times. V usage is TRBV28 and J usage is TRBJ2-7; D is unclear. V was pared by 5 bases and J by 4 bases, with 6 bases between. This CDR3 contains 11 residues. Germline lookup yields CDR1 MDHEN and CDR2 SYDVKM. The CDR3 sequence is CASSIQYEQYF. CDR3 sequence (DNA): TGTGCCAGCAGTATACAATACGAGCAGTACTTC.

This clonotype was counted between two and nine times. The rearrangement links TRBV7-9 to TRBJ2-3; 9 bases are shared with TRBD2. CDR1 is SEHNR and CDR2 is FQNEAQ in the germline V gene (reference sequence). The trim removed 5 bases at V and 3 bases at J, leaving 9 bases unmatched. The CDR3 totals 16 residues. In nucleotides, the CDR3 is TGTGCCAGCAGCAGGGGAGCGGGAGGAAAGACAGATACGCAGTATTTT. Translating gives CASSRGAGGKTDTQYF.

The V and J genes are TRBV4-2 and TRBJ1-4; D may be TRBD1 (6 bases). The V end was cut by 0 bases, the J end by 0 bases, with 20 bases between. Germline loops: CDR1 LGHNA, CDR2 YNFKEQ. This CDR3 has 20 amino acids. CDR3 DNA sequence: TGTGCCAGCAGCCAAGATGGGGGGCGCGAATACCTTGCAACTAATGAAAAACTGTTTTTT. It codes for CASSQDGGREYLATNEKLFF.

This clonotype has a count of ten or more. V is TRBV7-2 and J is TRBJ2-7; 8 bases agree with TRBD1. Losses at the gene ends were 5 bases for V and 5 bases for J; bases not matched to a gene: 5. The V gene's germline CDR1 is SGHTA and CDR2 FQGNSA. CDR3 length: 13 amino acids. As DNA, the CDR3 is TGTGCCAGCAGCCGTGACAGGGGCGACGAGCAGTACTTC. Translating gives CASSRDRGDEQYF. The variable domain in full, with the rest retrieved from reference TRBV7-2 and TRBJ2-7, is GAGVSQSPSNKVTEKGKDVELRCDPISGHTALYWYRQSLGQGLEFLIYFQGNSAPDKSGLPSDRFSAERTGGSVSTLTIQRTQQEDSAVYLCASSRDRGDEQYFGPGTRLTVT.

Concerning this clonotype itself: Germline and junction disagree at one end, which may indicate a read error. The V and J genes are TRBV7-8 and TRBJ2-3; TRBD2 might be the D (5 bases). CDR1 SGHVS and CDR2 FQNEAQ come from the germline V gene. The CDR3 sequence is 15 residues long. The CDR3: CASILTIGETDTQYF. CDR3 bases: TGTGCCAGCATCTTAACGATTGGGGAGACAGATACGCAGTATTTT.

This clonotype appeared a few times. The chain employs TRBV18 and TRBJ2-5, with TRBD2 matching over 8 bases. The CDR3 consists of 18 residues. V gave up 3 bases and J gave up 2 bases; unmatched junction bases: 14. CDR1 and CDR2 from the germline V gene are KGHSH and LQKENI. The CDR3 DNA sequence: TGTGCCAGCTCACCTACCTTTGGTAGCGGGATATCGCAAGAGACCCAGTACTTC. Translating gives CASSPTFGSGISQETQYF.

The sample holds many counts of this clonotype. The CDR3 sequence: CAIEATGVTYEQYF. For the CDR3, the DNA is TGTGCCATCGAGGCGACAGGGGTAACCTACGAGCAGTACTTC. The chain couples TRBV6-1 to TRBJ2-7, with TRBD1 matching over 8 bases. The CDR3 has 14 residues. The V and J ends lost 10 bases and 2 bases, in that order; junction bases with no gene match: 10. Germline V gene lookup returns CDR1 MNHNS and CDR2 SASEGT.

Many counts were recorded for this clonotype. This chain joins TRBV27 and TRBJ2-1; TRBD2 aligns across 8 bases. Germline CDR1 MNHEY, CDR2 SMNVEV (reference sequence). V lost 8 bases to trimming and J lost 0 bases; unmatched junction nucleotides: 15. The CDR3 covers 18 residues. For the CDR3, the DNA is TGTGCCAGCCGTTCAGGGGCGGGGGGTGATAACTCCTACAATGAGCAGTTCTTC. This sequence encodes CASRSGAGGDNSYNEQFF.

The J gene is TRBJ2-1, the V gene TRBV28; no firm D call. From germline, CDR1 is MDHEN and CDR2 SYDVKM. V was shortened by 7 bases and J by 6 bases, with 13 bases between the two germline ends. There are 13 residues in the CDR3. The CDR3 coding sequence is TGTGCCAGCACGGCTTCCCTCGTCAATGAGCAGTTCTTC. Amino acid sequence: CASTASLVNEQFF.

In its sample, this clonotype was seen a few times. The V gene is TRBV5-1, the J gene TRBJ2-2; 12 nucleotides match TRBD2. With V trimmed by 2 bases and J by 5 bases, 10 bases remained unmatched. The germline gives CDR1 SGHRS, CDR2 YFSETQ. This CDR3 comprises 18 residues. CDR3 protein: CASSFSGTSGQRTGELFF. CDR3 nucleotide sequence: TGCGCCAGCAGCTTTTCCGGGACTAGCGGGCAGAGGACCGGGGAGCTGTTTTTT.

This clonotype was recorded a few times. This sequence joins TRBV7-2 and TRBJ2-7; 10 bases align to TRBD1. CDR3 size: 15 residues. In germline, CDR1 is SGHTA, CDR2 FQGNSA. The J segment lost 4 bases and the V segment lost 5 bases, leaving 8 bases of the junction unmatched. The DNA for the CDR3 is TGTGCCAGCAGCCCCACGGACAGGGGGGTTTACGAGCAGTACTTC. Amino acids: CASSPTDRGVYEQYF.

This clonotype was counted only a few times. The CDR3 nucleotides read TGTGCCATCAGTGAGCCCGCGACGCAGCGAACCACCTACAATGAGCAGTTCTTC. Translated: CAISEPATQRTTYNEQFF. The genes are TRBV10-3 and TRBJ2-1; no clear D. Germline CDR1 and CDR2: ENHRY and SYGVKD. V lost 2 bases to trimming and J lost 2 bases, with 19 bases between them. This CDR3 comprises 18 residues.